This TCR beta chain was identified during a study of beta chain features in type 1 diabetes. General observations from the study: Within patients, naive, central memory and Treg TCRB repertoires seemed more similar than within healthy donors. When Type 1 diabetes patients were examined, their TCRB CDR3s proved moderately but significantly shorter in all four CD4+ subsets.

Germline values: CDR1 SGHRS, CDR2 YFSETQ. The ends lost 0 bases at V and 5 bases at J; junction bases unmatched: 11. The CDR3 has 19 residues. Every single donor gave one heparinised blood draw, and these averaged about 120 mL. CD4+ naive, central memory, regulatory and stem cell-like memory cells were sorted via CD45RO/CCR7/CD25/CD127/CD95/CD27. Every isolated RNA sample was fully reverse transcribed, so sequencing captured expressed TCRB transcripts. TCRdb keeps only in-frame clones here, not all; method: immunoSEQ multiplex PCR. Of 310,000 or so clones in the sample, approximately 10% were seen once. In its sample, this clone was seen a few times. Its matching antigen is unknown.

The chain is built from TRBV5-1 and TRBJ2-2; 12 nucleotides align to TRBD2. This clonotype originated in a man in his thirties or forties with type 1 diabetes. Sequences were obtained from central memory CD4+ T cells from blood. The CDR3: CASSLEPPSGGGKTGELFF. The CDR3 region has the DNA TGCGCCAGCAGCTTGGAACCCCCTAGCGGGGGGGGGAAAACCGGGGAGCTGTTTTTT.